Shown below are 29 T cell receptor beta chains from a single sample sequenced in a study of blood T cell repertoires in COVID-19. Libraries were prepared by immunoSEQ multiplex PCR; TCRdb keeps only in-frame clonotypes and omits some of them. The sample records about 260,000 clones, about 87% being singletons. The sequenced material came from PBMCs or T cells enriched from blood (not recorded which). These receptors all come from a woman younger than 45 with acute COVID-19.

The chain uses TRBV27 and TRBJ2-7; 10 nucleotides line up with TRBD1. Trimming took 3 bases from V and 4 from J; bases not matched to a gene: 6. Germline V gene data show CDR1 as MNHEY and CDR2 as SMNVEV (reference sequence). This CDR3 contains 15 residues. CDR3 amino acids: CASSFLGTGEYEQYF. The DNA for the CDR3 is TGTGCCAGCAGTTTCTTGGGGACAGGGGAGTACGAGCAGTACTTC.

The rearrangement links TRBV7-6 to TRBJ2-1; perhaps TRBD1 as D (5 bases). V lost 1 base and J 4 bases, leaving 14 bases between the germline ends. The CDR3 covers 16 residues. Germline V gives CDR1 SGHVS, CDR2 FNYEAQ. The CDR3 protein is CASSLGGHGDYNEQFF. The DNA of the CDR3 is TGTGCCAGCAGCTTAGGTGGACATGGGGATTACAATGAGCAGTTCTTC.

The CDR3: CASSIGGGENQPQHF. The CDR3 region has the DNA TGTGCCAGTAGTATCGGGGGGGGAGAGAATCAGCCCCAGCATTTT. The chain employs TRBV19 and TRBJ1-5; D is perhaps TRBD1 (5 bases). The germline V and J ends were trimmed by 3 bases and 4 bases, with 13 bases remaining between them. The germline V gene has CDR1 LNHDA and CDR2 SQIVND (reference sequence). This CDR3 region has 15 residues.

CDR3 nucleotide sequence: TGCGCCAGCAGCCACTTAGGGGGCGGCTATGGCTACACCTTC. Translated: CASSHLGGGYGYTF. This chain uses TRBV4-3 with TRBJ1-2, with 7 bases identical to TRBD1. The CDR3 is 14 amino acids. Germline-derived CDR1 and CDR2 are LGHNA and YSLEER. V was pared by 3 bases and J by 4 bases, with 5 bases of the junction left unmatched.

Points on this clone: This specimen includes other DNA sequences encoding the same CDR3. The chain links TRBV9 to TRBJ2-7, with no clear D. The germline V gene encodes CDR1 SGDLS and CDR2 YYNGEE. The ends were cut back, 2 bases at V and 3 bases at J, with 9 bases in the middle. The CDR3 runs to 13 residues. The CDR3: CASSVRLGYEQYF. CDR3 nucleotides: TGTGCCAGCAGCGTTAGACTGGGCTACGAGCAGTACTTC.

The chain joins TRBV9 to TRBJ1-1; D is perhaps TRBD1 (6 bases). Trimming stripped 2 bases from V and 2 bases from J, with 10 bases between. CDR1 SGDLS and CDR2 YYNGEE come from the germline V gene. This CDR3 contains 14 residues. The CDR3: CASSVGQFNTEAFF. The CDR3 DNA is TGTGCCAGCAGCGTCGGACAGTTTAACACTGAAGCTTTCTTT.

The rearrangement uses TRBV19 and TRBJ2-7; tentative D call: TRBD1 (5 bases). The germline gives CDR1 LNHDA, CDR2 SQIVND (reference sequence). Trimming took 5 bases from V and 6 from J, leaving 20 bases between them. The length of the CDR3 is 15 residues. CDR3 sequence: CASSGQGQGSLEQYF. CDR3 nucleotides: TGTGCCAGTAGTGGCCAAGGGCAGGGATCCCTCGAGCAGTACTTC.

V gene TRBV6-5 combines with J gene TRBJ2-7; 8 positions agree with TRBD1. The CDR3 sequence is 13 residues long. Trimming cost V 7 bases and J 2 bases; bases outside gene matches: 4. Germline CDR1 reads MNHEY; CDR2 reads SVGAGI. CDR3 nucleotide sequence: TGTGCCAGCACCCAGGACAGGGCCTACGAGCAGTACTTC. Amino acids: CASTQDRAYEQYF.

The chain has TRBV7-2 and TRBJ1-5; TRBD1 is a possible D gene (5 bases). The CDR3 is made up of 13 amino acids. V was shortened by 7 bases and J by 4 bases, with 11 bases between the two germline ends. Germline lookup yields CDR1 SGHTA and CDR2 FQGNSA. The CDR3 DNA reads TGTGCCAGCACCCTGGAGGGGAATCAGCCCCAGCATTTT. Protein sequence: CASTLEGNQPQHF.

The chain links TRBV28 to TRBJ1-6; D gene ambiguous. From germline, CDR1 is MDHEN and CDR2 SYDVKM. Trimming took 7 bases from V and 13 from J, leaving 20 bases between them. The CDR3 extends over 14 amino acids. The chain's CDR3 is CASTADRLLFPLHF. The CDR3, as DNA: TGTGCCAGCACCGCCGACCGCTTACTATTCCCCCTCCACTTT.

This clone appeared a single time. This chain links TRBV14 with TRBJ1-4; D is perhaps TRBD1 (5 bases). The CDR3 spans 13 residues. Deletions cut 5 bases from V and 7 bases from J, with 11 bases between. Looked up from germline, CDR1 is SGHDN and CDR2 is FVKESK. CDR3 region: CASSRGRGEKLFF. In DNA form, the CDR3 reads TGTGCCAGCAGCAGGGGAAGGGGTGAAAAACTGTTTTTT.

V and J are TRBV7-9 and TRBJ2-2; a possible D gene is TRBD2 (5 bases). The germline V gene encodes CDR1 SEHNR and CDR2 FQNEAQ (reference sequence). V was cut by 5 bases and J by 4 bases, with 5 bases left in between. This CDR3 is 12 amino acids long. CDR3 sequence: CASSSGTGELFF. The CDR3 coding sequence is TGTGCCAGCAGCAGCGGCACCGGGGAGCTGTTTTTT.

For the CDR3, the DNA is TGTGCCAGTAGTATAGTACAGGGCAGCTACGAGCAGTACTTC. Translation: CASSIVQGSYEQYF. This chain joins TRBV19 and TRBJ2-7; the D gene is possibly TRBD1 (6 bases). The CDR3 is 14 amino acids. From germline, CDR1 is LNHDA and CDR2 SQIVND (reference sequence). The V end was cut by 1 base, the J end by 3 bases, with 10 bases between. The entire variable domain, with the rest obtained from reference TRBV19 and TRBJ2-7, is as follows: DGGITQSPKYLFRKEGQNVTLSCEQNLNHDAMYWYRQDPGQGLRLIYYSQIVNDFQKGDIAEGYSVSREKKESFPLTVTSAQKNPTAFYLCASSIVQGSYEQYFGPGTRLTVT.

The J gene is TRBJ1-1, the V gene TRBV7-7; D remains unclear. The CDR3 is 13 amino acids. Trimming shortened V by 5 bases and J by 1 base, and 8 bases separated the two germline ends. The germline V gene encodes CDR1 SSHAT and CDR2 FNYEAQ (reference sequence). The CDR3 DNA sequence: TGTGCCAGCAGCCGGGAGAGGAACACTGAAGCTTTCTTT. It encodes CASSRERNTEAFF.

The chain employs TRBV4-1 and TRBJ2-5, with unresolved D. V was clipped by 1 base and J by 4 bases, with 13 bases between them. Germline CDR1 MGHRA, CDR2 YSYEKL. The CDR3 has 15 residues. The CDR3 DNA is TGCGCCAGCAGCCAAGGTACCGGGTCTGGAGAGACCCAGTACTTC. The encoded protein is CASSQGTGSGETQYF.

The chain uses TRBV5-1 and TRBJ2-3, with D unclear. Trimming took off 9 bases at V and 6 bases at J, with 8 bases between the two ends. Germline V gene lookup returns CDR1 SGHRS and CDR2 YFSETQ. The CDR3 extends over 10 amino acids. The CDR3 DNA sequence: TGCGCCAACTCTATGGATACGCAGTATTTT. This codes for CANSMDTQYF.

The chain combines TRBV5-3 with TRBJ1-5, with a tentative D call TRBD1 (6 bases). TRBV5-3 is an ORF; its function is uncertain. V lost 3 bases and J 0 bases, leaving 16 bases between the germline ends. The CDR3 totals 17 residues. CDR3 DNA: TGTGCCAGAAGCTCAGATGGACAGTCTTATAGCAATCAGCCCCAGCATTTT. Its translation: CARSSDGQSYSNQPQHF.

J is TRBJ1-1 and V is TRBV27, with a possible D match to TRBD1 (5 bases). The germline CDR1 and CDR2 sequences are MNHEY and SMNVEV (reference sequence). This CDR3 is 16 amino acids long. Trimming took off 5 bases at V and 8 bases at J, with 24 bases between the two ends. Here the CDR3 DNA reads TGTGCCAGCAGTCTTGCTTTCGGGGGGTCCCATAAGGAAGCTTTCTTT. Translated: CASSLAFGGSHKEAFF.

The V gene is TRBV19, the J gene TRBJ1-2; D not resolved. CDR1 is LNHDA, CDR2 SQIVND, per germline (reference sequence). V lost 6 bases to trimming and J lost 2 bases, with 13 bases between them. The CDR3 runs to 14 residues. In DNA, the CDR3 is TGTGCCAGTAGAAAAGAAGGCGGCAACTATGGCTACACCTTC. It specifies CASRKEGGNYGYTF.

The chain combines TRBV30 with TRBJ2-1; tentative D call: TRBD2 (6 bases). CDR1 GTSNPN and CDR2 SVGIG come from the germline V gene (reference sequence). The CDR3 has 13 residues. The V end was cut by 5 bases, the J end by 4 bases, with 12 bases between. The CDR3, as DNA: TGTGCCTGGCACTCGGGGGTATACAATGAGCAGTTCTTC. It translates to CAWHSGVYNEQFF.

V usage is TRBV14 and J usage is TRBJ2-1; 8 positions match TRBD1. The J segment lost 4 bases and the V segment lost 4 bases, leaving 6 bases of the junction unmatched. This CDR3 comprises 15 residues. Germline V CDR1 and CDR2: SGHDN, FVKESK. The CDR3 DNA reads as TGTGCCAGCAGCCGGGGGACAGGATTATACAATGAGCAGTTCTTC. Encoded protein: CASSRGTGLYNEQFF.

The chain employs TRBV28 and TRBJ2-7; 7 nucleotides match TRBD1. This CDR3 comprises 14 residues. The V gene end was trimmed by 6 bases and the J gene end by 6 bases; junction bases not matched to a gene: 11. Germline assignment: CDR1 MDHEN and CDR2 SYDVKM. Here the CDR3 DNA reads TGTGCCAGCAGCTCGACAGGGTGGAACCCCGAGCAGTACTTC. This codes for CASSSTGWNPEQYF. Variable domain in full (rest from reference TRBV28 and TRBJ2-7): DVKVTQSSRYLVKRTGEKVFLECVQDMDHENMFWYRQDPGLGLRLIYFSYDVKMKEKGDIPEGYSVSREKKERFSLILESASTNQTSMYLCASSSTGWNPEQYFGPGTRLTVT.

V and J are TRBV7-3 and TRBJ2-1; 16 bases map to TRBD2. The germline V gene has CDR1 SGHTA and CDR2 FQGTGA. The CDR3 runs to 14 residues. Trimming at V came to 4 bases and at J to 10 bases, leaving 1 base not matched to a gene. CDR3 bases: TGTGCCAGCAGCTCGGGACTAGCGGGAGGGGAGCAGTTCTTC. Translated, it gives CASSSGLAGGEQFF.

The chain carries TRBV4-1 and TRBJ2-7; 10 nucleotides line up with TRBD2. V shed 0 bases and J 4 bases; nucleotides not matched to a gene: 6. The CDR3 has 16 residues. Germline assignment: CDR1 MGHRA and CDR2 YSYEKL. The CDR3 coding sequence is TGCGCCAGCAGCCAAGATAACCCTAGCGGGGGTTACGAGCAGTACTTC. Translated: CASSQDNPSGGYEQYF.

V is TRBV5-1 and J is TRBJ2-1; no reliable D call. The germline V gene encodes CDR1 SGHRS and CDR2 YFSETQ. CDR3 length: 14 residues. V was clipped by 0 bases and J by 6 bases, with 10 bases between them. The CDR3 DNA reads as TGCGCCAGCAGCTTGGCCGGTAGCCTCAATGAGCAGTTCTTC. Its protein is CASSLAGSLNEQFF.

The CDR3 nucleotides read TGTGCCACCGGGGGGCAGGGGTCCTACGAGCAGTACTTC. Residues: CATGGQGSYEQYF. V usage is TRBV19 and J usage is TRBJ2-7; possible D gene TRBD2, 7 bases. CDR3 length: 13 amino acids. Trimming stripped 10 bases from V and 1 base from J, with 14 bases between. Germline V CDR1 and CDR2: LNHDA, SQIVND (reference sequence).

The chain couples TRBV19 to TRBJ2-1; 8 positions match TRBD2. In germline, CDR1 is LNHDA, CDR2 SQIVND (reference sequence). The CDR3 covers 15 residues. The V segment lost 3 bases and the J segment 4 bases; nucleotides outside the gene matches: 5. CDR3 loop: CASSMELAAYNEQFF. CDR3 coding DNA: TGTGCCAGTAGTATGGAACTAGCGGCTTACAATGAGCAGTTCTTC.

V gene TRBV7-9 combines with J gene TRBJ2-4, with a weak D call TRBD1 (5 bases). Germline CDR1 and CDR2: SEHNR and FQNEAQ (reference sequence). Trimming cost V 5 bases and J 1 base, with 15 bases left between them. The CDR3 is 16 amino acids. The CDR3 DNA sequence: TGTGCCAGCAGCCCTCAGGGTGCATTCGCCAAAAACATTCAGTACTTC. It is translated as CASSPQGAFAKNIQYF.

The rearrangement joins TRBV18 to TRBJ2-1, with 7 bases identical to TRBD1. Germline CDR1 reads KGHSH; CDR2 reads LQKENI. The length of the CDR3 is 15 residues. Trimming took 3 bases from V and 0 from J; bases not matched to a gene: 2. The CDR3 here is CASSPGTDSYNEQFF. The CDR3 DNA reads as TGTGCCAGCTCACCCGGGACAGACTCCTACAATGAGCAGTTCTTC.